This TCR beta chain was obtained from a study of shared clonotypes between healthy human individuals. Study-wide points: Larger estimated richness was generally recorded for naive subsets relative to memory subsets. The four-donor shared clonotypes exceeded non-shared clonotypes in generation probability, with non-shared ones scoring lower.

Tens of thousands of T cell genomes, or approximately 0.2 ug DNA, went into the sorted-subset replicate PCRs. Assay used: immunoSEQ multiplex PCR; TCRdb lists only in-frame clones, some missing. This sample has nearly 2 million clones, with approximately 95% found just once. Concerning this clone itself: Its target is unknown.

It was CD45RO-negative cells, positively selected for CCR7, that made up naive CD8 cells, with terminally differentiated effector memory CD45RA+ cells excluded. V lost 2 bases to trimming and J lost 2 bases, with 11 bases between them. This CDR3 has 16 amino acids. Looked up from germline, CDR1 is SGHTS and CDR2 is YDEGEE. This clonotype originated in a man between 18 and 35 years old in good health. The chain employs TRBV5-8 and TRBJ1-6; D might be TRBD1 (5 bases). Sequencing used naive CD8+ T cells sorted from blood. The CDR3 nucleotides are TGTGCCAGCAGCTTAACCCGACAGACCTATAATTCACCCCTCCACTTT. Translating gives CASSLTRQTYNSPLHF.